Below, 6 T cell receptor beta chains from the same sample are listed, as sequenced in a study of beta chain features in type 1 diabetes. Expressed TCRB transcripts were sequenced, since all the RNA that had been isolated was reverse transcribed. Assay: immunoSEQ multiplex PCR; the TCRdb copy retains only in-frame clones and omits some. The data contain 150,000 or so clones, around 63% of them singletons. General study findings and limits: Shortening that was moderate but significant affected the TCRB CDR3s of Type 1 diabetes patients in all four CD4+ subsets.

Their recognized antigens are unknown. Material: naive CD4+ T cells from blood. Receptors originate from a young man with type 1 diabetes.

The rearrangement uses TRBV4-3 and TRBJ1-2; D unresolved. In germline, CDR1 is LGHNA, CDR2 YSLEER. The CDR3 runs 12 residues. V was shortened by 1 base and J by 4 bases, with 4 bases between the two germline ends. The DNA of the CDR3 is TGCGCCAGCAGCCAAGTTATCTATGGCTACACCTTC. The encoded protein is CASSQVIYGYTF.

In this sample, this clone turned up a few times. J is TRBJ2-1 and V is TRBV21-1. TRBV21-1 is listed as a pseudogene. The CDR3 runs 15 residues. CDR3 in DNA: TGTGCCACCAAACCCGGGACCGCCTCCTACAATGAGCAGTTCTTC. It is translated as CATKPGTASYNEQFF.

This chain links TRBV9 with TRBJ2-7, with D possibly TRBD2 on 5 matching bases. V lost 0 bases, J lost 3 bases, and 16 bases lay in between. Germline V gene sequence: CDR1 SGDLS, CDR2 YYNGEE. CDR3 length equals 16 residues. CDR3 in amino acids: CASSVGLAVDYYEQYF. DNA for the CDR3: TGTGCCAGCAGCGTAGGGCTAGCAGTTGATTACTACGAGCAGTACTTC. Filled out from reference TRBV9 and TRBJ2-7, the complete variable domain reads DSGVTQTPKHLITATGQRVTLRCSPRSGDLSVYWYQQSLDQGLQFLIQYYNGEERAKGNILERFSAQQFPDLHSELNLSSLELGDSALYFCASSVGLAVDYYEQYFGPGTRLTVT.

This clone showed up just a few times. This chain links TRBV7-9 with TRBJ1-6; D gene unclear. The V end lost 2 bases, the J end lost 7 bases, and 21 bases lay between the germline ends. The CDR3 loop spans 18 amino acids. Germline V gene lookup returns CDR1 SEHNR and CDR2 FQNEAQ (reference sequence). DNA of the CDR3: TGTGCCAGCAGCTTAATCGGAGTTCTCGGCCGCGAGAATTCACCCCTCCACTTT. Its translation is CASSLIGVLGRENSPLHF.

CDR3 nucleotide sequence: TGCAGCGTTGAAAAACCGGGACTCTTCTTTAACTACGAGCAGTACTTC. This gives the protein CSVEKPGLFFNYEQYF. V gene TRBV29-1 combines with J gene TRBJ2-7, with D possibly matching TRBD2 (6 bases). The V gene's germline CDR1 is SQVTM and CDR2 ANQGSEA. V was cut by 2 bases and J by 3 bases, with 20 bases left in between. The CDR3 runs to 16 residues.

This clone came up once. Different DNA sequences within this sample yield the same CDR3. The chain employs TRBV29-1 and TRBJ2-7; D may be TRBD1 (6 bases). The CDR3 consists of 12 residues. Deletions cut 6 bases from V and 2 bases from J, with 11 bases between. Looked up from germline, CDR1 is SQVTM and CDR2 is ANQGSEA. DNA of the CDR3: TGCAGCGTCGGTACAGGGACCTACGAGCAGTACTTC. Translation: CSVGTGTYEQYF.